A single T cell receptor beta chain is shown here with its context. Its antigen remains undetermined. Germline and junction disagree at one end, which may indicate a read error. This record belongs to a study of cytomegalovirus exposure and HLA in healthy donors (dated by TCRdb to about 2017). A note on the overall study: An earlier analysis of approximately 640 of the donors reported about 290 Gb of sequence data and 117 million unique TCR beta sequences from 150 million to 200 million T cells. Roughly 300 gigabases of sequencing data and tens of millions of unique TCR sequences were included in an early release covering about 700 HLA-typed donors. Among the roughly 370 genotyped donors, approximately 76% belonged to the genetic ancestry cluster associated with self-reported Caucasian donors. The aim of the study was to test whether cataloging public T cell receptors could identify signatures of past pathogen exposure. The T cell repertoires of roughly 660 subjects were profiled by immunosequencing and related to cytomegalovirus serostatus. In addition to the first cohort of several hundred subjects, a separate validation cohort of approximately 130 different subjects was used. To predict cytomegalovirus infection status, the study brought together high-throughput TCR immunosequencing, statistical association of individual TCRs with disease status, and machine learning. A later analysis re-analyzed previously published TCR beta repertoires from hundreds of donors and added high-resolution HLA genotyping to study TCR occurrence patterns. The later analysis used no new phenotypic data to find candidate immune exposures, relying instead on TCR beta sequences and their occurrence across donors. To decide whether each TCR beta V gene segment behaved as functional or pseudogenic, an earlier analysis of fewer than 750 of the donors relied on high-throughput TCR beta sequencing. Donor age, sex, ethnicity and CMV serostatus were compiled together with the repertoire data. A later genetic analysis took genome-wide SNP genotypes for about three fifths of the 666 donors and used that subset as a discovery cohort. All discovery cohort repertoires had been generated using a single sequencing platform. Class I and class II HLA loci were covered by the typing at four-digit resolution. Typing coverage varied by locus: about 629-630 donors for A, B, C, DRB1 and DQB1; approximately 520 for DQA1; about 600 for DPA1; 450 to 480 for DPB1. Because of strong linkage in the cohort, roughly five DR-DQ haplotypes were treated as single units for association and clustering. Among some 400 genotyped donors of the cohort, an average of around 220,000 unique TCR beta nucleotide sequences was sequenced per donor, of which about 18% were non-productive. The full study reports these points: Correlated functional status among segregating V segments might be attributable to linkage disequilibrium, but an unknown experimental factor could not be ruled out. Sequencing depth was assumed to be roughly uniform across donors in the presence/absence analyses, though that assumption may not hold. A later analysis found that HLA-associated TCR beta chains were more clonally expanded and had lower generation probabilities than equally common non-associated chains. A further reported finding was that TCR beta sequences accurately predicted the HLA-A and HLA-B alleles for most subjects in the first cohort. Because some donors lacked HLA typing at each locus, the association tests relied only on the typed subset. The only immune exposure information available for the cohort was CMV serostatus. In both the original and validation cohorts, the classifier was reported to diagnose cytomegalovirus status with high specificity and sensitivity. A few of the identified cytomegalovirus-associated TCR beta chains were confirmed in vitro to be specific for cytomegalovirus antigens. Compared with the roughly 710-donor mean, donors in an Asian-associated ancestry cluster had fewer N-insertions in productive TCRs, according to a later genetic analysis. Assigning TCR associations to individual alleles was difficult when HLA alleles, especially DR and DQ, strongly co-occurred. In a later analysis, several top co-occurrence clusters were reported to appear linked to parvovirus B19, influenza, CMV and Epstein-Barr virus. Most CMV-associated TCR beta chains appeared to be HLA-restricted in a later analysis, and the HLA associations seemed to be driven largely by CMV exposure. In this cohort, only TCR beta chains were sequenced, and detectable features were limited by the absence of alpha or paired-chain data. V-gene and J-gene trimming of TCR beta chains was associated with a missense DCLRE1C variant in a later genetic analysis, and the association was replicated in an independent cohort. A total of 150 or so TCR beta chains were listed by the study as associated with cytomegalovirus. In an earlier analysis of fewer than 700 of the donors, most TCR beta V segments appeared in productive rearrangements about 90% or about 30% of the time, broadly matching IMGT annotations. Because counts were too low, about 15 rarely observed V segments, including chromosome 9 orphons, were left out of the earlier analysis of a few hundred of the donors. A cluster of highly shared sequence variants was judged likely to represent a technical artifact of the sequencing pipeline. At a false discovery rate of 0.05, a later analysis linked 15,000 to 20,000 TCR beta sequences to specific HLA alleles. The authors suggested that the approach could potentially be generalized to other disease states and immunological phenotypes. In a later analysis, TCR association rates were found to vary across HLA loci, with the most associated TCRs seen for DRB1 alleles and the fewest for HLA-C alleles. Because the 87-base-pair reads could not distinguish some IMGT-functional V segments, including TRBV6-2 and TRBV6-3, those segments were excluded. Across donors, most TCR sequences were observed very rarely, whereas some public TCRs were present in many individuals.

The cohort was made up of roughly 670 healthy bone marrow donors. At the time of sampling, every cohort member was nominally healthy, though immune exposures that went unrecorded were likely present. The donor was CMV seropositive and was included in the group of 250 to 300 seropositive cohort members. A peripheral blood sample was collected from each donor, and TCR beta sequencing was performed on peripheral blood mononuclear cells. Genomic DNA was extracted from the blood cell samples with the Qiagen DNeasy Blood Extraction Kit. The library was built by means of the immunoSEQ multiplex PCR assay. For the multiplex PCR, a mixture combining 60 forward primers for TCR Vbeta segments and 13 reverse primers for TCR Jbeta segments was used. The CDR3 region of rearranged TCR beta genes was amplified from genomic DNA with a multiplex PCR assay. The Illumina HiSeq System was used to sequence the amplified TCR beta libraries as 87-base-pair reads. In the authors' own workflow: In a later analysis, roughly 80 million unique TCR beta chains were counted across the 666 repertoires, and approximately 11 million of these chains were shared by at least two donors. Raw reads were error-corrected and collapsed into unique sequences by a nearest-neighbor algorithm in which closely related sequences were merged to remove PCR and sequencing errors. Alignment of CDR3 sequences to IMGT reference sequences was used to assign V, D and J gene segments. For a sequence to be retained, at least a six-nucleotide match to both a V gene segment and a J gene segment was required. Rearrangements were called productive when the CDR3 lacked stop codons and stayed in frame with V and J; all others were non-productive. CDR3 was defined according to IMGT convention as the region running from the second conserved V-encoded cysteine to the conserved J-encoded phenylalanine. Sequences without an unambiguous match to a single V gene segment were excluded from the earlier analysis of 450 to 750 of the donors. An earlier analysis of 587 of the donors classified V segments as functional when productive rearrangements were above 56.7% and as segregating when the standard deviation between donors was above 5%. To diagnose cytomegalovirus status from the catalog of TCR beta chain sequences, a statistical classification framework was built. V and J gene assignment, in a later analysis, came from comparing TCR nucleotide sequences with IMGT/GENE-DB human TR gene sequences. In a later analysis, CDR3 sequences and most-parsimonious VDJ recombination scenarios were assigned using the TCRdist pipeline. In a later analysis, each TCR beta chain was defined by its CDR3 amino acid sequence together with its V-gene family, and reads without a unique V-gene family were excluded. As a way to deal with suspected cross-contamination and a sequencing artifact, a later analysis dropped more than 500 nucleotide sequences that were highly shared and had low generation probability. In a later analysis, a clonal expansion index was calculated for each public chain from normalized within-repertoire ranks of inferred template counts. A later analysis computed generation probabilities with a VDJ recombination model fitted to out-of-frame rearrangements, and checked the results against IGoR. In a later analysis, hypergeometric tests were used to score TCR-TCR, TCR-HLA and TCR-CMV co-occurrence, with a repertoire-size bias correction applied to TCR pairs. To estimate false discovery rates, a later analysis permuted the HLA or CMV assignments 20 times. In a later analysis, co-occurring TCRs were grouped using DBSCAN, and TCRdist sequence similarity was added for clustering within HLA-allele-positive subsets. For co-occurrence clustering, repertoires with fewer than 30,000 or more than 120,000 public chains were excluded, along with four or five repertoires with anomalous nucleotide sharing. TCRdb re-hosts the immuneACCESS table, in-frame sequences only. Its copies lack some clones; in the studies checked, an unresolved V gene accounts for under half of them, and the cause for the rest is not known. That table furnishes V, J and clone size, whereas the DNA furnished D and trimming. The sample table holds more than 75,000 clones, of which about four fifths were seen once. The ten largest clones represent 5.5% to 6.5% of the sample.

From cysteine to phenylalanine, the CDR3 is 16 amino acids long. Of all the DNA, just the CDR3 is kept, 48 bases in frame from base 1. CDR1 SSHAT and CDR2 FNYEAQ were looked up in the germline V gene (reference sequence). The V and J segments used are TRBV7-7 and TRBJ1-2, with 8 middle bases fitting TRBD1. The TCR originated in a woman younger than 30 in good health and CMV-seropositive. Sequencing was done on a sample of PBMCs. The CDR3 is CASSLGPGGSPRGYTF. The DNA sequence is TGTGCTAGCAGCTTAGGTCCAGGGGGCTCCCCGAGGGGCTACACCTTC.